This paragraph covers one T cell receptor beta chain sequence. Its antigen is not identified. From its re-call of the 5' RACE reads, TCRdb lists each CDR3 protein once, without DNA. The sample spans 200,000 to 300,000 distinct CDR3 sequences; the ten largest clones claim about 0.39%. This CDR3 is built from 14 residues. Germline V CDR1 and CDR2: LGHDT, YNNKEL (reference sequence). The data were taken from a study of T cells expressing NK-cell markers. As for the study in general: It was sorted CD3+CD56+NKG2C+, CD3+CD56+NKG2C- and CD3+CD56-NKG2C+ T cells that supplied the TCR beta repertoires. Seven donors tested HCMV-seropositive and one tested seronegative among the eight sequenced.

Notes on the study in general: Expanded clones of NKG2C+ T cells had an unclear HCMV specificity. These clonotypes additionally ranked first within the CD3+CD56-NKG2C+ fraction of a few donors.

Sequencing used blood T cells: a sorted CD56 or NKG2C T cell subset, CD4+ or CD8+ T cells, or bulk PBMC T cells (not recorded which). This sequence was found in a man in his late teens or twenties in good health. The rearrangement uses TRBV3-1 and TRBJ2-3. The CDR3 region is CASSLWRNTDTQYF.